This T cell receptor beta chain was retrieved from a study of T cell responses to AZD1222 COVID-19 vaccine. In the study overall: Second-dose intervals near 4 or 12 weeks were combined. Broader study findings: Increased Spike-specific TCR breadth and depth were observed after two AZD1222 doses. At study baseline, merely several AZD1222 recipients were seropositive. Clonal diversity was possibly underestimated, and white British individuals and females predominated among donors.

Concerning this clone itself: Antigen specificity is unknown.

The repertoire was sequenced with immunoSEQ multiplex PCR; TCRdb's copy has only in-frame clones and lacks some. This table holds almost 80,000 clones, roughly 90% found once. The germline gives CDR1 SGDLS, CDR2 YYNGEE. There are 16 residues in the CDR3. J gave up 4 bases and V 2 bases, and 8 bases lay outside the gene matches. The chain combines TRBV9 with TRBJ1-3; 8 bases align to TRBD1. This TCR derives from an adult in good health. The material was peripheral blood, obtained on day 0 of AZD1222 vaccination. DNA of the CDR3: TGTGCCAGCAGCGTCGACAGGGGTTCGTTCGGAAACACCATATATTTT. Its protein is CASSVDRGSFGNTIYF.